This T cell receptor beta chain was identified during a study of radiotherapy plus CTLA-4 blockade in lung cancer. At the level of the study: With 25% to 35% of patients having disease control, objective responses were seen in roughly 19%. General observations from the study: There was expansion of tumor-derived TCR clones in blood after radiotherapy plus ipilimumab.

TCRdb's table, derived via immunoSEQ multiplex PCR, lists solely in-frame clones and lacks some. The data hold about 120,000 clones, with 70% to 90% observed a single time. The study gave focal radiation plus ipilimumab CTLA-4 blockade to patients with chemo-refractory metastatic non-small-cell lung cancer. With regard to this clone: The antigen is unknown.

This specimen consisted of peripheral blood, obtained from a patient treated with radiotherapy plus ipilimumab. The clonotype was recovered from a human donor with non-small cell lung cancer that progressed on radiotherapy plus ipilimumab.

The CDR3 sequence is CASSFILAGGPKETQYF. The CDR3 DNA follows: TGTGCCAGCAGCTTTATACTAGCGGGAGGGCCGAAAGAGACCCAGTACTTC. The chain joins TRBV5-6 to TRBJ2-5; 13 nucleotides align to TRBD2. Germline V lookup: CDR1 SGHDT, CDR2 YYEEEE. The CDR3 runs 17 residues. The trim removed 2 bases at V and 3 bases at J, leaving 7 bases unmatched.